Presented here are 19 T cell receptor beta chains from one specimen sequenced in a study of cytomegalovirus exposure and HLA in healthy donors. A multiplex PCR was run with 60 Vbeta primers and 13 Jbeta primers. Sequencing used immunoSEQ multiplex PCR; TCRdb keeps in-frame clones, though not all of them. The sample table sets out about 130,000 clones. The sample was PBMCs. The receptors were gathered from a man aged 40-50 years in good health and CMV-seronegative.

The genes are TRBV7-9 and TRBJ1-5; unclear D gene. The germline V and J ends were trimmed by 1 base and 0 bases, with 10 bases remaining between them. Germline V gives CDR1 SEHNR, CDR2 FQNEAQ (reference sequence). CDR3 length: 16 residues. Here the CDR3 reads CASSLVAGYSNQPQHF. As DNA, the CDR3 is TGTGCCAGCAGCTTAGTGGCAGGTTATAGCAATCAGCCCCAGCATTTT.

This chain links TRBV28 with TRBJ1-5, with D maybe TRBD1 (6 bases). The CDR3 totals 12 residues. The V and J ends lost 6 bases and 7 bases respectively, with 10 bases between them. Germline CDR1 is MDHEN and CDR2 is SYDVKM. The CDR3 DNA sequence: TGTGCCAGCAGCCAGGGGAAGCAGCCCCAGCATTTT. Residues: CASSQGKQPQHF.

The chain combines TRBV4-3 with TRBJ2-3, with TRBD2 matching 9 bases. CDR3 size: 18 residues. The V segment lost 0 bases and the J segment 6 bases; nucleotides outside the gene matches: 13. Per the germline V gene, CDR1 is LGHNA and CDR2 is YSLEER. The CDR3 DNA sequence: TGCGCCAGCAGCCAAGATGCTGGGGGAGCGGGAGGTACGGATACGCAGTATTTT. It encodes CASSQDAGGAGGTDTQYF.

This chain connects TRBV10-3 to TRBJ2-1; D ambiguous. Germline V CDR1 and CDR2: ENHRY, SYGVKD. This CDR3 is 14 amino acids long. Trimming took off 10 bases at V and 0 bases at J, with 13 bases between the two ends. This chain's CDR3 is CATTRESSYNEQFF. DNA for the CDR3: TGTGCCACGACTCGCGAAAGCTCCTACAATGAGCAGTTCTTC.

V gene TRBV9 combines with J gene TRBJ2-6, with TRBD1 as a possible D gene (5 bases). With 0 bases removed from V and 2 bases from J, the gap between germline ends came to 21 bases. The CDR3 has 20 amino acids. The V gene's germline CDR1 is SGDLS and CDR2 YYNGEE. The CDR3 spells CASSVAPPDTYAAGANVLTF. The DNA of the CDR3 is TGTGCCAGCAGCGTAGCTCCCCCGGACACCTATGCCGCTGGGGCCAACGTCCTGACTTTC.

The genes are TRBV7-9 and TRBJ2-5; 7 nucleotides line up with TRBD2. Germline CDR1 is SEHNR and CDR2 is FQNEAQ (reference sequence). The CDR3 has 18 residues. V lost 4 bases to trimming and J lost 10 bases; unmatched junction nucleotides: 24. The CDR3 here is CASSSFAPSGRPIAGQYF. The CDR3 DNA sequence: TGTGCCAGCAGCTCCTTCGCACCGAGTGGGCGCCCAATAGCGGGCCAGTACTTC.

The V gene is TRBV5-6, the J gene TRBJ2-1; 8 bases are shared with TRBD2. The CDR3 consists of 15 residues. The trim removed 2 bases at V and 9 bases at J, leaving 10 bases unmatched. The V gene's germline CDR1 is SGHDT and CDR2 YYEEEE. CDR3 DNA: TGTGCCAGCAGCTTAGCAGCGGGAGTAGGGAGTGAGCAGTTCTTC. This translates into CASSLAAGVGSEQFF.

The rearrangement joins TRBV7-9 to TRBJ2-1, with a possible D match to TRBD2 (6 bases). V lost 5 bases to trimming and J lost 2 bases, with 19 bases between them. Germline assignment: CDR1 SEHNR and CDR2 FQNEAQ (reference sequence). This CDR3 is 17 amino acids long. The CDR3 DNA reads as TGTGCCAGCAGCCAAGGCGGGACCCCTAAGCCCTACAATGAGCAGTTCTTC. Its translation: CASSQGGTPKPYNEQFF.

The chain combines TRBV6-5 with TRBJ2-1; 14 positions match TRBD2. The V segment lost 4 bases and the J segment 8 bases; nucleotides outside the gene matches: 4. Germline lookup yields CDR1 MNHEY and CDR2 SVGAGI. The CDR3 is 15 residues long. The CDR3 loop is CASSSGLAGEYEQFF. DNA for the CDR3: TGTGCCAGCAGTTCGGGACTAGCGGGAGAATATGAGCAGTTCTTC.

The V and J genes are TRBV5-4 and TRBJ2-7, with 8 bases identical to TRBD2. Germline V gives CDR1 SGHNT, CDR2 YYREEE (reference sequence). This CDR3 region has 13 residues. The trim removed 4 bases at V and 4 bases at J, leaving 4 bases unmatched. The CDR3: CASSRGGDYEQYF. CDR3 bases: TGTGCCAGCAGCCGGGGGGGGGATTACGAGCAGTACTTC.

V gene TRBV27 combines with J gene TRBJ2-7, with 9 bases that match TRBD2. CDR1 MNHEY and CDR2 SMNVEV come from the germline V gene (reference sequence). The CDR3 has 14 amino acids. After removal of 2 bases from V and 5 bases from J, the junction contained 4 bases not matched to a gene. CDR3 DNA: TGTGCCAGCAGTTTACAAGCGGGAGGCAACGAGCAGTACTTC. Amino acid sequence: CASSLQAGGNEQYF.

This chain connects TRBV2 to TRBJ2-6, with D tentatively TRBD2 (5 bases). CDR3 length: 16 residues. Germline lookup yields CDR1 SNHLY and CDR2 FYNNEI. V was pared by 4 bases and J by 1 base, with 11 bases between. The CDR3: CASSVQTGSGANVLTF. In nucleotides, the CDR3 is TGTGCCAGCAGTGTACAGACGGGGTCTGGGGCCAACGTCCTGACTTTC.

V is TRBV11-2 and J is TRBJ2-7; TRBD1 matches 8 bases. V trimming: 4 bases; J trimming: 2 bases; junction bases outside the gene matches: 4. The CDR3 has 14 residues. Germline CDR1 and CDR2: SGHAT and FQNNGV. For the CDR3, the DNA is TGTGCCAGCAGCTCCGGGACAGGTGCCTACGAGCAGTACTTC. This encodes CASSSGTGAYEQYF.

The chain recombines TRBV2 with TRBJ1-2, with TRBD1 matching over 9 bases. J lost 6 bases, V lost 7 bases, and 12 bases had no gene match. This CDR3 contains 15 residues. Germline values: CDR1 SNHLY, CDR2 FYNNEI. The CDR3 spells CASTERGQGENGYTF. CDR3 coding DNA: TGTGCCAGCACCGAGAGGGGACAGGGAGAGAATGGCTACACCTTC.

V gene TRBV9 combines with J gene TRBJ2-3; weak D call: TRBD2 (6 bases). The CDR3 loop spans 17 amino acids. Germline CDR1 is SGDLS and CDR2 is YYNGEE. The V and J ends lost 0 bases and 0 bases respectively, with 14 bases between them. The CDR3 DNA reads TGTGCCAGCAGCGTAGGATTAGCGGCCCCTAGCACAGATACGCAGTATTTT. As protein: CASSVGLAAPSTDTQYF.

The chain is built from TRBV18 and TRBJ2-3; 12 bases align to TRBD2. With V trimmed by 4 bases and J by 4 bases, 9 bases remained unmatched. This CDR3 has 17 amino acids. The germline gives CDR1 KGHSH, CDR2 LQKENI. CDR3 nucleotides: TGTGCCAGCTCACAAACGACTAGCGGGAGTGGGGCAGATACGCAGTATTTT. This sequence encodes CASSQTTSGSGADTQYF.

This rearrangement joins TRBV11-3 to TRBJ2-7; 8 positions agree with TRBD2. The germline gives CDR1 SGHNT, CDR2 YENEEA. The CDR3 has 14 residues. Trimming took 1 base from V and 4 from J; bases not matched to a gene: 3. The CDR3 bases are TGTGCCAGCAGCTTAGCGGGAGGGCCGTACGAGCAGTACTTC. It encodes CASSLAGGPYEQYF.

This chain links TRBV28 with TRBJ1-2, with 12 nucleotides matching TRBD1. This CDR3 is built from 15 residues. Germline CDR1 and CDR2: MDHEN and SYDVKM. V was pared by 11 bases and J by 8 bases, with 15 bases of the junction left unmatched. In nucleotides, the CDR3 is TGTGCCGGGGGGACAGGGGGCCTTAATTCTATGGGCTACACCTTC. This sequence encodes CAGGTGGLNSMGYTF.

The chain uses TRBV5-1 and TRBJ2-1, with 15 nucleotides matching TRBD2. Germline V gives CDR1 SGHRS, CDR2 YFSETQ. This CDR3 is 18 amino acids long. Unmatched junction bases numbered 6, after V lost 4 bases and J lost 1 base. This CDR3 is CASSKDGLAGGSYNEQFF. Here the CDR3 DNA reads TGCGCCAGCAGCAAGGATGGACTAGCGGGAGGGTCCTACAATGAGCAGTTCTTC.